Shown below are 27 T cell receptor beta chains from a single sample sequenced in a study of blood T cell repertoires in COVID-19. Generated by immunoSEQ multiplex PCR, the TCRdb table keeps only in-frame clones and is missing some. The sample carries 140,000 to 150,000 clones, roughly 90% recorded once. Specimen: peripheral blood. The receptors were sampled from a human donor in a cohort sampled during active COVID-19.

Written as DNA, the CDR3 is TGTGCCAGAAGCTCGTACCGGGACACTAGCACAGATACGCAGTATTTT. Residues: CARSSYRDTSTDTQYF. The genes are TRBV5-3 and TRBJ2-3; maybe TRBD1 (6 bases). TRBV5-3 falls under the ORF class, with uncertain function. There are 16 residues in the CDR3. V lost 3 bases to trimming and J lost 0 bases, with 14 bases between them.

The V and J genes are TRBV24-1 and TRBJ2-3, with D hard to call. V lost 2 bases and J 7 bases, leaving 12 bases between the germline ends. The CDR3 has 14 amino acids. Germline loops: CDR1 KGHDR, CDR2 SFDVKD. CDR3 residues: CATSDSRLVYTQYF. Here the CDR3 DNA reads TGTGCCACCAGTGATTCCCGATTAGTGTATACGCAGTATTTT.

Comment on this clone: One end of the junction is discordant with germline, which a read error may explain. V is TRBV5-8 and J is TRBJ1-4, with 9 bases identical to TRBD1. Germline assignment: CDR1 SGHTS and CDR2 YDEGEE. This CDR3 contains 13 residues. CDR3 residues: CASRLDRGEKLFF. DNA for the CDR3: TGTGCCAGCAGATTGGACAGGGGTGAAAAACTGTTTTTT.

The chain carries TRBV9 and TRBJ2-3; 9 nucleotides match TRBD1. Germline lookup yields CDR1 SGDLS and CDR2 YYNGEE. The V segment lost 0 bases and the J segment 4 bases; nucleotides outside the gene matches: 6. This CDR3 region has 16 residues. CDR3 bases: TGTGCCAGCAGCGTAGAGGGACAGGGAAGAGCAGATACGCAGTATTTT. This codes for CASSVEGQGRADTQYF.

V usage is TRBV15 and J usage is TRBJ2-2, with 11 bases matching TRBD2. Germline CDR1 reads LNHNV; CDR2 reads YYDKDF (reference sequence). V shed 0 bases and J 4 bases; nucleotides not matched to a gene: 7. The CDR3 is 18 amino acids. CDR3 protein: CATSRDRPTSGVTGELFF. The CDR3, as DNA: TGTGCCACCAGCAGAGATCGGCCGACTAGCGGGGTCACCGGGGAGCTGTTTTTT.

The genes are TRBV4-1 and TRBJ1-2; D unclear. Looked up from germline, CDR1 is MGHRA and CDR2 is YSYEKL. Trimming took off 0 bases at V and 2 bases at J, with 10 bases between the two ends. CDR3 length: 15 amino acids. CDR3 nucleotides: TGCGCCAGCAGCCAAGATCCTAGTCCCAACTATGGCTACACCTTC. As protein: CASSQDPSPNYGYTF.

This clone occurred once. The V call is TRBV9, the J call TRBJ1-1; 9 bases map to TRBD1. The trim removed 3 bases at V and 10 bases at J, leaving 4 bases unmatched. CDR1 is SGDLS and CDR2 is YYNGEE in the germline V gene. The CDR3 is 12 amino acids. The CDR3 DNA is TGTGCCAGCAGCGGTGGACAGGGGTCAGCTTTCTTT. Protein product: CASSGGQGSAFF.

The J gene is TRBJ2-2, the V gene TRBV28; tentative D call: TRBD1 (6 bases). CDR1 is MDHEN and CDR2 is SYDVKM in the germline V gene. The CDR3 sequence is 13 residues long. V was shortened by 8 bases and J by 9 bases, with 16 bases between the two germline ends. Here the CDR3 reads CASFRDIRRELFF. CDR3 DNA: TGTGCCAGCTTCCGGGACATAAGGCGGGAGCTGTTTTTT.

The chain employs TRBV19 and TRBJ2-2; 11 bases map to TRBD2. The V gene's germline CDR1 is LNHDA and CDR2 SQIVND (reference sequence). The CDR3 covers 18 residues. V was clipped by 4 bases and J by 3 bases; unmatched bases: 10. CDR3 bases: TGTGCCAGTAGTACCTTAACCGGGACTAGCGGTTACACCGGGGAGCTGTTTTTT. Translated, it gives CASSTLTGTSGYTGELFF.

The sample holds a few counts of this clone. The chain recombines TRBV7-2 with TRBJ2-1, with 7 nucleotides matching TRBD2. Trimming cost V 5 bases and J 5 bases; bases outside gene matches: 9. The CDR3 is 15 amino acids. Germline CDR1 SGHTA, CDR2 FQGNSA. CDR3: CASSPPSGGNNEQFF. The DNA for the CDR3 is TGTGCCAGCAGCCCCCCTAGCGGCGGAAACAATGAGCAGTTCTTC.

This clone was recorded a few times. Here the CDR3 DNA reads TGCGCCAGCAGCTTGGTAGGGGGCGAGATCTACGAGCAGTACTTC. This sequence encodes CASSLVGGEIYEQYF. This chain connects TRBV5-1 to TRBJ2-7; 7 bases fit TRBD1. Germline CDR1 reads SGHRS; CDR2 reads YFSETQ. This CDR3 is built from 15 residues. Trimming cost V 0 bases and J 3 bases; bases outside gene matches: 6.

V and J are TRBV24-1 and TRBJ1-2; 8 bases map to TRBD1. The ends lost 2 bases at V and 5 bases at J; junction bases unmatched: 6. Germline loops: CDR1 KGHDR, CDR2 SFDVKD. CDR3 size: 15 residues. The CDR3 protein is CATSDSDGDRYGYTF. The CDR3 region has the DNA TGTGCCACCAGTGATTCCGATGGGGACAGGTATGGCTACACCTTC.

The rearrangement links TRBV28 to TRBJ1-1; 7 bases fit TRBD1. Germline CDR1 is MDHEN and CDR2 is SYDVKM. With V trimmed by 4 bases and J by 4 bases, 3 bases remained unmatched. The CDR3 extends over 13 amino acids. Here the CDR3 reads CASSSSGGTEAFF. Written as DNA, the CDR3 is TGTGCCAGCAGTTCATCAGGGGGCACTGAAGCTTTCTTT.

This chain joins TRBV19 and TRBJ1-6, with a weak D call TRBD1 (6 bases). In germline, CDR1 is LNHDA, CDR2 SQIVND (reference sequence). This CDR3 comprises 16 residues. Trimming shortened V by 5 bases and J by 7 bases, and 18 bases separated the two germline ends. The CDR3 DNA follows: TGTGCCAGTAGTCTTCAGGGGCGCAGGGGCAATTCACCCCTCCACTTT. Protein product: CASSLQGRRGNSPLHF.

This sequence joins TRBV5-6 and TRBJ1-6; a weak D match, TRBD1 (5 bases). Trimming took off 0 bases at V and 10 bases at J, with 14 bases between the two ends. Germline V gene lookup returns CDR1 SGHDT and CDR2 YYEEEE. CDR3 length: 15 residues. As DNA, the CDR3 is TGTGCCAGCAGCTTGGATCAGGGTTCTGGGTCACCCCTCCACTTT. This sequence encodes CASSLDQGSGSPLHF.

The gene calls are TRBV6-4 and TRBJ1-2; D is unclear. Germline V gene data show CDR1 as MRHNA and CDR2 as SNTAGT. V was trimmed by 9 bases and J by 0 bases, leaving 17 bases between them. The CDR3 is 15 amino acids. The CDR3 region is CARQTRRESNYGYTF. The CDR3 DNA is TGTGCCAGACAAACAAGACGGGAATCTAACTATGGCTACACCTTC.

The chain links TRBV28 to TRBJ1-2; the match to TRBD1 covers 9 bases. The CDR3 length is 15 residues. Germline trimming cut 8 bases from V and 2 bases from J; bases unmatched to any gene: 9. Per germline, CDR1 MDHEN and CDR2 SYDVKM. DNA for the CDR3: TGTGCCAGCTTCGGGACAGGGAATGAGAACTATGGCTACACCTTC. Translation gives CASFGTGNENYGYTF.

The chain joins TRBV19 to TRBJ2-1, with D possibly matching TRBD2 (6 bases). Germline V lookup: CDR1 LNHDA, CDR2 SQIVND (reference sequence). The CDR3 is made up of 14 amino acids. Trimming removed 5 bases at V and 1 base at J, with 9 bases between. The CDR3 reads CASSLSGSYNEQFF. CDR3 DNA sequence: TGTGCCAGTAGTCTGAGCGGGTCCTACAATGAGCAGTTCTTC.

In its sample, this clone was seen a few times. V gene TRBV4-2 combines with J gene TRBJ2-2; no clear D gene. CDR1 and CDR2 from the germline V gene are LGHNA and YNFKEQ. V was pared by 0 bases and J by 6 bases, with 11 bases between. The CDR3 runs 15 residues. CDR3 nucleotide sequence: TGTGCCAGCAGCCAAGATATGGTCGTAGCCGGGGAGCTGTTTTTT. This sequence encodes CASSQDMVVAGELFF.

CDR3 sequence reads: CASSAYSRRLAGGGAQYF. CDR3 bases: TGTGCCAGCAGCGCATATTCCCGGAGACTAGCGGGAGGGGGGGCGCAGTATTTT. The chain joins TRBV7-9 to TRBJ2-3; 14 bases fit TRBD2. The CDR3 length is 18 residues. V trimming: 5 bases; J trimming: 10 bases; junction bases outside the gene matches: 17. In germline, CDR1 is SEHNR, CDR2 FQNEAQ (reference sequence).

The CDR3 bases are TGTGCCAGCAGCCCCGGGGGGGGGAGCACCGGGGAGCTGTTTTTT. This codes for CASSPGGGSTGELFF. The V gene is TRBV7-3, the J gene TRBJ2-2; the match to TRBD2 covers 8 bases. From germline, CDR1 is SGHTA and CDR2 FQGTGA. The CDR3 extends over 15 amino acids. The J segment lost 4 bases and the V segment lost 5 bases, leaving 6 bases of the junction unmatched.

This chain links TRBV28 with TRBJ2-7; TRBD2 is a possible D gene (6 bases). The CDR3 runs 15 residues. Per germline, CDR1 MDHEN and CDR2 SYDVKM. V lost 5 bases, J lost 3 bases, and 17 bases lay in between. This CDR3 reads CASSLQGGGRYEQYF. CDR3 nucleotide sequence: TGTGCCAGCAGTCTCCAGGGAGGAGGTCGCTACGAGCAGTACTTC.

V usage is TRBV4-2 and J usage is TRBJ1-3; D is perhaps TRBD1 (5 bases). The CDR3 has 16 amino acids. V gave up 7 bases and J gave up 0 bases, with 16 bases separating them. CDR1 is LGHNA and CDR2 is YNFKEQ in the germline V gene. In nucleotides, the CDR3 is TGTGCCAGCACCCGGGGGGAGCGGGGCTCTGGAAACACCATATATTTT. This translates into CASTRGERGSGNTIYF.

This chain joins TRBV7-8 and TRBJ2-7, with D tentatively TRBD2 (6 bases). The CDR3 contains 14 residues. Germline lookup yields CDR1 SGHVS and CDR2 FQNEAQ. Between the trimmed V and J ends, which lost 2 bases and 2 bases, there was a span of 10 bases. The CDR3 spells CASSLPREPYEQYF. The CDR3 DNA follows: TGTGCCAGCAGCTTACCCCGGGAGCCCTACGAGCAGTACTTC.

The chain has TRBV7-3 and TRBJ2-1; possible D gene TRBD1, 7 bases. The CDR3 has 16 amino acids. Germline-derived CDR1 and CDR2 are SGHTA and FQGTGA. V was cut by 4 bases and J by 5 bases, with 18 bases left in between. CDR3 bases: TGTGCCAGCAGCTCAGGGGGACTTGAGGGGCACAATGAGCAGTTCTTC. It codes for CASSSGGLEGHNEQFF.

The genes are TRBV13 and TRBJ2-3; perhaps TRBD2 as D (5 bases). The V end lost 5 bases, the J end lost 6 bases, and 15 bases lay between the germline ends. This CDR3 is built from 14 residues. Germline loops: CDR1 PRHDT, CDR2 FYEKMQ (reference sequence). CDR3 DNA: TGTGCCAGCAGCGGCGCCAGGACTGGTGATACGCAGTATTTT. Encoded protein: CASSGARTGDTQYF.

The chain links TRBV7-8 to TRBJ1-4, with D possibly matching TRBD1 (5 bases). The V and J ends lost 0 bases and 8 bases respectively, with 13 bases between them. The germline V gene encodes CDR1 SGHVS and CDR2 FQNEAQ. The CDR3 extends over 15 amino acids. Here the CDR3 reads CASSLAFQGGEKLFF. DNA of the CDR3: TGTGCCAGCAGCTTAGCATTTCAGGGCGGAGAAAAACTGTTTTTT. The complete variable domain, with remaining parts taken from reference TRBV7-8 and TRBJ1-4, reads GAGVSQSPRYKVAKRGQDVALRCDPISGHVSLFWYQQALGQGPEFLTYFQNEAQLDKSGLPSDRFFAERPEGSVSTLKIQRTQQEDSAVYLCASSLAFQGGEKLFFGSGTQLSVL.